This T cell receptor beta chain was sequenced in a study of blood T cells in healthy people across ages. Donor samples were obtained from healthy Caucasian individuals from Russia, aged about 6 to 95. A second about 6 to 12 cycle PCR used barcoded and J-beta primers. Every single cDNA molecule received a tag from a template-switch adaptor with 12 random nucleotides. TCRdb re-analysed the 5' RACE reads in MiXCR, keeping a single row per CDR3 protein. This sample carries under 950,000 distinct CDR3 sequences, 22% of them seen once, and the ten largest clones take about 20%. The J segment lost 4 bases and the V segment lost 5 bases, leaving 7 bases of the junction unmatched. Germline V gene lookup returns CDR1 MDHEN and CDR2 SYDVKM. This CDR3 is built from 14 residues. This clonotype was recorded many times. The antigen is undetermined. General study results and limits: Age brought a roughly linear fall in TCR beta diversity measured per million T cells.

The sequence was obtained from an older man in good health. The sequencing input was blood. This chain joins TRBV28 and TRBJ2-7; 8 bases agree with TRBD1. The CDR3 reads CASSARDRLYEQYF. CDR3 nucleotide sequence: TGTGCCAGCAGTGCCCGGGACAGGTTATACGAGCAGTACTTC.